These 4 T cell receptor beta chains were all obtained from the same sample, sequenced in a study of breast tumors, draining lymph nodes, adjacent tissues. Samples came from axillary lymph nodes draining the breast cancer. TCRdb re-analysed the multiplex PCR reads in MiXCR, keeping a single row per CDR3 protein. The repertoire holds 170,000 or so distinct CDR3 sequences, approximately 30% seen once, with around 4.5% in the top ten. Specimen: axillary lymph node tissue. The receptors were gathered from a female donor with breast cancer. Some clones in this sample may be carry-over from other donors' samples.

Worth noting for this clonotype: A much larger clone lies a single base off, so this may be a read error. The rearrangement joins TRBV10-1 to TRBJ2-3; 10 bases match TRBD2. The CDR3 runs 15 residues. Germline V CDR1 and CDR2: WNHNN, SYGVQD (reference sequence). The CDR3 loop reads CTSSNGSGGADTQYF. CDR3 nucleotide sequence: TGCACCAGCAGTAATGGAAGCGGGGGGGCAGATACGCAGTATTTT.

There are many counts of this clonotype. The V and J genes are TRBV20-1 and TRBJ2-3; 7 nucleotides align to TRBD2. V trimming: 4 bases; J trimming: 2 bases; junction bases outside the gene matches: 6. The germline V gene has CDR1 DFQATT and CDR2 SNEGSKA (reference sequence). The CDR3 extends over 14 amino acids. CDR3 sequence: CSAIRLAATDTQYF. The CDR3 coding sequence is TGCAGTGCTATTAGGCTAGCGGCCACAGATACGCAGTATTTT.

This clonotype was seen repeatedly, ten times or more. The V gene is TRBV6-6, the J gene TRBJ1-2; no reliable D call. The CDR3 consists of 15 residues. The ends were cut back, 6 bases at V and 2 bases at J, with 16 bases in the middle. Germline V gene data show CDR1 as MNHNY and CDR2 as SVGAGI (reference sequence). Here the CDR3 DNA reads TGTGCCAGCAGCCGAGGGCTCCCACTAAACTATGGCTACACCTTC. Translated, it gives CASSRGLPLNYGYTF.

This clonotype was counted many times. The chain joins TRBV29-1 to TRBJ2-3; D gene uncertain. The CDR3 sequence is 11 residues long. CDR1 and CDR2 (germline): SQVTM, ANQGSEA. V was clipped by 4 bases and J by 6 bases, with 8 bases between them. This CDR3 is CSVAPRDTQYF. Here the CDR3 DNA reads TGCAGCGTTGCCCCTAGGGATACGCAGTATTTT.